A selection of T cell receptor beta chains follows, all from one sample in a study of T cell repertoires in cytomegalovirus infection. TCRdb re-called the reads with MiXCR, one entry per CDR3 protein. The sample has 150,000 to 200,000 distinct CDR3 sequences, about 30% seen once. The sample consisted of PBMCs. The receptors were sampled from a human donor in good health (CMV status not recorded). Some clones in this sample may be carry-over from other donors' samples. Each CDR3 is given with its conserved first and last residue. The order of the fields is V gene, J gene, CDR3 protein.

>TRBV7-2|TRBJ2-5
CASSLGSGAGQETQYF
>TRBV29-1|TRBJ1-5
CSTRTGPNQPQHF
>TRBV10-3|TRBJ2-5
CAIRGTGETQYF
>TRBV6-2/TRBV6-3|TRBJ1-1
CASFYDPTGFMNTEAFF
>TRBV19|TRBJ1-2
CASVGQGGYGYTF
>TRBV27|TRBJ2-3
CASSAGPADTQYF
>TRBV12-3/TRBV12-4|TRBJ1-1
CASAWGMNTEAFF
>TRBV5-3|TRBJ1-2
CASSAGTGNYGYTF
>TRBV5-4|TRBJ2-3
CASSLDRTSTTDTQYF
>TRBV6-4|TRBJ1-5
CASSDSPEGNQPQHF
>TRBV5-6|TRBJ1-1
CASSRIGTDEAFF
>TRBV5-5|TRBJ2-3
CASSFGQTTDTQYF
>TRBV11-2|TRBJ2-7
CASSLVTGRAYEQYF
>TRBV7-9|TRBJ2-3
CASSLTGTTDTQYF
>TRBV6-2/TRBV6-3|TRBJ2-1
CASSYPRGLNNEQFF
>TRBV6-2/TRBV6-3|TRBJ2-7
CASSWGLADSSYEQYF
>TRBV6-2/TRBV6-3|TRBJ2-7
CASSQYPTRPEQYF
>TRBV12-3/TRBV12-4|TRBJ1-1
CASSPGTREAFF
>TRBV5-1|TRBJ2-5
CASSLGPTGPGETQYF
>TRBV6-4|TRBJ1-5
CASSETPDSNQPQHF
>TRBV12-3/TRBV12-4|TRBJ1-1
CASSPKGTKAFF
>TRBV12-3/TRBV12-4|TRBJ1-1
CASSSGQTLNTEAFF
>TRBV29-1|TRBJ2-3
CSVRPYEEYF
>TRBV19|TRBJ2-1
CASSMGNEQFF
>TRBV29-1|TRBJ1-1
CSVATIPGQQAFF
>TRBV7-2|TRBJ2-7
CASSRPDTGYEQYF
>TRBV6-6|TRBJ2-7
CASTSEVGYEQYF
>TRBV29-1|TRBJ1-1
CSVAPGPSDTEAFF
>TRBV11-2|TRBJ2-7
CASSSDSPYEQYF
>TRBV12-3/TRBV12-4|TRBJ2-7
CASRGVYEQYF
>TRBV7-6|TRBJ1-4
CASSLGPGIEKLFF
>TRBV7-2|TRBJ1-2
CASSPGVTEGYTF
>TRBV19|TRBJ2-1
CASSIGGGLDEQFF
>TRBV7-6|TRBJ2-7
CASSFGQSADEQYF
>TRBV6-5|TRBJ1-1
CASSHRGRDTEAFF
>TRBV3-1|TRBJ1-3
CASSRSHASGNTIYF